This T cell receptor (beta chain) came from a study of CD8 T cells in Susac syndrome. Random hexamers served to reverse transcribe roughly 0.45 to 1 ug RNA. TCR beta CDR3 was amplified by immunoSEQ multiplex PCR. This amplification extended across 54 Vbeta and 13 Jbeta segments. TCRdb re-called the immunoSEQ multiplex PCR reads with MiXCR, one entry per CDR3 protein. The sample lists under 150,000 distinct CDR3 sequences, roughly 94% occurring once. The CDR3 has 14 residues. V was cut by 8 bases and J by 6 bases, with 17 bases left in between. Germline loops: CDR1 SGHTA, CDR2 FQGTGA. The J gene is TRBJ2-1, the V gene TRBV7-3; D is perhaps TRBD2 (6 bases). The sample was CD4+ T cells from PBMCs. The receptor's source is a human donor with Susac syndrome. CDR3 bases: TGTGCCAGCGCCGGGGGTGGTTCGGTCAATGAGCAGTTCTTC. Its protein is CASAGGGSVNEQFF.